This passage covers 5 T cell receptor beta chains from one sample sequenced in a study of patients and donors after allogeneic stem cell transplantation. TCRdb recomputed calls from the RT-PCR reads with MiXCR, one row per CDR3 protein. The table records tens of thousands of distinct CDR3 sequences, around 7.9% of them present only once. Sequenced input: blood, either unsorted or a sorted T cell fraction (not recorded which). The receptors were gathered from a human donor who was either an allogeneic HSCT recipient or a stem cell or donor lymphocyte infusion donor (not recorded which). It is not recorded whose cells these are; they may come from a transplant donor.

This clonotype was detected ten times or more. The V and J genes are TRBV5-8 and TRBJ2-7; 8 bases fit TRBD1. Germline V gene sequence: CDR1 SGHTS, CDR2 YDEGEE. With 0 bases clipped from V and 4 bases from J, the junction kept 3 bases outside the gene matches. The CDR3 has 14 residues. CDR3 sequence (DNA): TGTGCCAGCAGCTTGGGACAGGGGTTATACGAGCAGTACTTC. Translating it yields CASSLGQGLYEQYF. The full variable domain, rest sourced from reference TRBV5-8 and TRBJ2-7, is EAGVTQSPTHLIKTRGQQATLRCSPISGHTSVYWYQQALGLGLQFLLWYDEGEERNRGNFPPRFSGRQFPNYSSELNVNALELEDSALYLCASSLGQGLYEQYFGPGTRLTVT.

This clonotype was counted many times. J is TRBJ2-7 and V is TRBV7-6; 12 positions match TRBD2. Germline values: CDR1 SGHVS, CDR2 FNYEAQ. The J segment lost 3 bases and the V segment lost 5 bases, leaving 8 bases of the junction unmatched. The CDR3 has 16 amino acids. For the CDR3, the DNA is TGTGCCAGCAGCCCACAGACTAGCGGGAGTGACTACGAGCAGTACTTC. This codes for CASSPQTSGSDYEQYF.

This clonotype was recorded many times. The V and J genes are TRBV10-3 and TRBJ1-2; D is ambiguous. The CDR3 has 13 amino acids. Trimming took 10 bases from V and 4 from J, leaving 16 bases between them. The germline V gene encodes CDR1 ENHRY and CDR2 SYGVKD. The CDR3 region is CATQKGRFYGYTF. The DNA of the CDR3 is TGTGCCACCCAGAAAGGACGGTTCTATGGCTACACCTTC.

Many counts were recorded for this clonotype. This chain connects TRBV9 to TRBJ2-5; perhaps TRBD2 as D (6 bases). The germline V and J ends were trimmed by 0 bases and 5 bases, with 14 bases remaining between them. The CDR3 extends over 15 amino acids. Germline assignment: CDR1 SGDLS and CDR2 YYNGEE. As DNA, the CDR3 is TGTGCCAGCAGCGTAGTTGGAGGGATTGGGGAGACCCAGTACTTC. This sequence encodes CASSVVGGIGETQYF.

This clonotype was recorded a few times. This sequence joins TRBV7-9 and TRBJ2-5; tentative D call: TRBD2 (5 bases). Trimming shortened V by 1 base and J by 5 bases, and 17 bases separated the two germline ends. From germline, CDR1 is SEHNR and CDR2 FQNEAQ (reference sequence). This CDR3 is 16 amino acids long. Here the CDR3 reads CASSLVKETTVETQYF. In nucleotides, the CDR3 is TGTGCCAGCAGCTTAGTAAAGGAGACTACAGTTGAGACCCAGTACTTC.